This entry features one TCR beta chain sequence. The data were obtained in a study of blood T cell repertoires in COVID-19. This table comes from immunoSEQ multiplex PCR, and its TCRdb copy is limited to in-frame clones, with some not included. The sample includes fewer than 200,000 clones, 65% to 85% of them seen just once. The CDR3 has 15 residues. Germline lookup yields CDR1 LGHDT and CDR2 YNNKEL (reference sequence). V trimming: 2 bases; J trimming: 10 bases; junction bases outside the gene matches: 7. The chain links TRBV3-1 (or the pseudogene TRBV3-2) to TRBJ1-6; 8 nucleotides agree with TRBD1. This receptor was taken from a woman in her 70s who had recovered from COVID-19. Specimen: peripheral blood. CDR3 sequence reads: CASSQSTGAGSPLHF. CDR3 DNA sequence: TGTGCCAGCAGCCAATCGACAGGGGCAGGATCACCCCTCCACTTT.